The TCR beta chain described here comes from a study of cytomegalovirus exposure and HLA in healthy donors. Study observations and caveats: One later analysis, an examination of the roughly 130 validation repertoires, found that first-cohort TCR clusters tended to co-occur in them. The authors enumerated around 150 TCR beta chains as linked to cytomegalovirus.

Profiling relied on immunoSEQ multiplex PCR, and the TCRdb table lists in-frame clones only, not all of them. Altogether over 100,000 clones are present, approximately 87% being singletons, with the ten largest covering under 6.5%. To note about this clone: Its antigen is not identified.

The CDR3 extends over 15 amino acids. Trimming removed 6 bases at V and 0 bases at J, with 11 bases between. Germline V gene lookup returns CDR1 MNHEY and CDR2 SMNVEV (reference sequence). The sample consisted of PBMCs. This TCR came from a woman in her late teens or twenties in good health and CMV-seropositive. The V gene is TRBV27, the J gene TRBJ1-4; D might be TRBD1 (5 bases). As DNA, the CDR3 is TGTGCCAGCAGGTTTACAGGCGCAACTAATGAAAAACTGTTTTTT. Residues: CASRFTGATNEKLFF.